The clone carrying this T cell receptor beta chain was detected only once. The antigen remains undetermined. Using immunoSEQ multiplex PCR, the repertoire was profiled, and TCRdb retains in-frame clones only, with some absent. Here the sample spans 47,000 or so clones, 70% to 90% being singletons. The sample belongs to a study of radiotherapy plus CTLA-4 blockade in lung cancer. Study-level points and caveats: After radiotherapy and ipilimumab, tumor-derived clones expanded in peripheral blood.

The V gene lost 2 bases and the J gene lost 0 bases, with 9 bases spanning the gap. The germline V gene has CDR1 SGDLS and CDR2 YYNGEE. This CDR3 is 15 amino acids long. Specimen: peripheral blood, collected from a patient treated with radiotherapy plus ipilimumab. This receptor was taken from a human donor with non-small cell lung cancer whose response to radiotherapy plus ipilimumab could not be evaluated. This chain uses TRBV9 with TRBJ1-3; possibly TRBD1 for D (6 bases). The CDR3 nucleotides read TGTGCCAGCAGCGTGGGCAGGGGCTCTGGAAACACCATATATTTT. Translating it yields CASSVGRGSGNTIYF.